This T cell receptor (beta chain) was profiled in a study of neurological immune-mediated disorders. TCRdb re-derived calls from the 5' RACE reads in MiXCR, one entry per CDR3 protein. The sample records about 66,000 distinct CDR3 sequences, roughly 4.3% being singletons. There are many counts of this clonotype. The length of the CDR3 is 16 residues. Germline V gene lookup returns CDR1 DFQATT and CDR2 SNEGSKA (reference sequence). V was clipped by 5 bases and J by 6 bases; unmatched bases: 15. This chain joins TRBV20-1 and TRBJ2-1, with 8 bases matching TRBD1. The specimen sequenced was PBMCs. The TCR comes from a man aged 25-45 years with multiple sclerosis. CDR3 in DNA: TGCAGTGCTCTAGTCCCGTCAGGGGGCGCAGGCAATGAGCAGTTCTTC. Protein product: CSALVPSGGAGNEQFF.